Below, 21 T cell receptor beta chains from the same sample are listed, as sequenced in a study of blood T cell repertoires in COVID-19. Assay: immunoSEQ multiplex PCR; the TCRdb copy retains only in-frame clones and omits some. The profile shows roughly 300,000 clones, about 85% of them singletons. The sequenced sample consisted of PBMCs or T cells enriched from blood (not recorded which). Receptors were obtained from a woman in her thirties who had recovered from COVID-19.

This rearrangement joins TRBV29-1 to TRBJ1-2; D may be TRBD1 (5 bases). The germline V gene encodes CDR1 SQVTM and CDR2 ANQGSEA. The CDR3 extends over 13 amino acids. V was cut by 6 bases and J by 2 bases, with 13 bases left in between. The CDR3 nucleotides read TGCAGCGTAAGACAGAAAGCCAACTATGGCTACACCTTC. Protein sequence: CSVRQKANYGYTF.

V gene TRBV5-4 combines with J gene TRBJ2-1; the match to TRBD1 covers 7 bases. CDR1 is SGHNT and CDR2 is YYREEE in the germline V gene (reference sequence). The CDR3 has 15 amino acids. V trimming: 5 bases; J trimming: 6 bases; junction bases outside the gene matches: 11. CDR3 sequence: CASRPDRVLGNEQFF. The DNA for the CDR3 is TGTGCCAGCAGACCCGACAGGGTATTGGGCAATGAGCAGTTCTTC.

The V call is TRBV7-3, the J call TRBJ1-1, with 8 bases lining up with TRBD1. The ends lost 5 bases at V and 5 bases at J; junction bases unmatched: 4. This CDR3 has 13 residues. Germline assignment: CDR1 SGHTA and CDR2 FQGTGA. This CDR3 reads CASSADRETEAFF. Here the CDR3 DNA reads TGTGCCAGCAGCGCGGACAGGGAAACTGAAGCTTTCTTT.

The gene calls are TRBV18 and TRBJ2-3; 13 bases map to TRBD2. J was trimmed by 2 bases and V by 2 bases; bases with no gene match: 4. This CDR3 is built from 17 residues. The germline gives CDR1 KGHSH, CDR2 LQKENI. The CDR3 sequence: CASSPRTSGGPTDTQYF. The CDR3, as DNA: TGTGCCAGCTCACCAAGGACTAGCGGGGGCCCCACAGATACGCAGTATTTT.

This rearrangement joins TRBV29-1 to TRBJ2-5; 9 bases are a match to TRBD2. Germline V gene lookup returns CDR1 SQVTM and CDR2 ANQGSEA. The CDR3 covers 12 residues. The J segment lost 9 bases and the V segment lost 6 bases, leaving 8 bases of the junction unmatched. The DNA of the CDR3 is TGCAGCGTAGGGCGGGAGGGAAGGCCCCAGTACTTC. This gives the protein CSVGREGRPQYF.

The V and J genes are TRBV16 and TRBJ2-2; 10 bases are a match to TRBD1. This CDR3 region has 16 residues. The germline gives CDR1 KGHSY, CDR2 FQNENV. With V trimmed by 2 bases and J by 3 bases, 3 bases remained unmatched. The CDR3 sequence: CASSQRGTGDTGELFF. CDR3 DNA sequence: TGTGCCAGCAGCCAAAGGGGGACAGGGGACACCGGGGAGCTGTTTTTT.

The chain recombines TRBV30 with TRBJ1-2; possibly TRBD1 for D (5 bases). The CDR3 length is 13 residues. The V gene lost 0 bases and the J gene lost 8 bases, with 13 bases spanning the gap. Germline CDR1 reads GTSNPN; CDR2 reads SVGIG (reference sequence). CDR3 DNA sequence: TGTGCCTGGAGTGTGGGGGGGGTCGGAGGCTACACCTTC. It yields the protein CAWSVGGVGGYTF.

The J gene is TRBJ1-1, the V gene TRBV6-4; possibly TRBD1 for D (6 bases). The CDR3 spans 14 residues. Deletions cut 6 bases from V and 4 bases from J, with 15 bases between. Germline V gene data show CDR1 as MRHNA and CDR2 as SNTAGT. The CDR3 DNA follows: TGTGCCAGCAGACCAGACAGGTGGGGCACTGAAGCTTTCTTT. Its translation is CASRPDRWGTEAFF.

The chain has TRBV3-1 (or the pseudogene TRBV3-2) and TRBJ1-2, with TRBD1 matching 12 bases. V was pared by 6 bases and J by 6 bases, with 14 bases of the junction left unmatched. The CDR3 has 17 residues. CDR1 and CDR2 (germline): LGHDT, YNNKEL (reference sequence). The CDR3 sequence is CASRGTGGLSGENGYTF. In nucleotides, the CDR3 is TGTGCCAGCAGGGGGACAGGGGGCCTCTCGGGTGAGAATGGCTACACCTTC.

The rearrangement joins TRBV5-4 to TRBJ1-6; TRBD1 is a possible D gene (5 bases). CDR1 and CDR2 from the germline V gene are SGHNT and YYREEE (reference sequence). This CDR3 has 18 residues. Trimming stripped 0 bases from V and 11 bases from J, with 24 bases between. CDR3 region: CASSLADNQGGDGAPLHF. CDR3 DNA: TGTGCCAGCAGCTTGGCCGATAATCAGGGAGGTGATGGTGCACCCCTCCACTTT.

V and J are TRBV7-2 and TRBJ1-4, with a weak D call TRBD1 (5 bases). CDR3 length: 14 residues. The V gene's germline CDR1 is SGHTA and CDR2 FQGNSA. V lost 6 bases and J lost 7, with 15 bases in between. The CDR3 spells CASRLGLQGEKLFF. The CDR3 bases are TGTGCCAGCAGATTGGGACTGCAGGGTGAAAAACTGTTTTTT.

This chain joins TRBV5-4 and TRBJ1-2, with D possibly TRBD1 on 5 matching bases. V dropped 3 bases and J dropped 0 bases, with 12 bases sitting between them. Germline lookup yields CDR1 SGHNT and CDR2 YYREEE (reference sequence). The CDR3 spans 15 residues. The CDR3 nucleotides are TGTGCCAGCAGCTGGGGGGGTGGTTCTAACTATGGCTACACCTTC. Its translation is CASSWGGGSNYGYTF.

The rearrangement links TRBV18 to TRBJ2-1, with TRBD1 identical over 8 bases. CDR1 and CDR2 (germline): KGHSH, LQKENI. With V trimmed by 4 bases and J by 6 bases, 14 bases remained unmatched. The CDR3 contains 17 residues. CDR3 region: CASSQGTGTGRTNEQFF. The CDR3 DNA reads as TGTGCCAGCTCACAAGGGACCGGGACAGGCCGTACCAATGAGCAGTTCTTC.

The chain couples TRBV30 to TRBJ1-4; maybe TRBD1 (6 bases). Germline V gene data show CDR1 as GTSNPN and CDR2 as SVGIG (reference sequence). CDR3 length: 15 amino acids. Trimming cost V 3 bases and J 3 bases, with 14 bases left between them. The CDR3 nucleotides are TGTGCCTGGAGGAGGGGGGGGGAATCTAATGAAAAACTGTTTTTT. Encoded protein: CAWRRGGESNEKLFF.

The chain combines TRBV9 with TRBJ2-1; 7 bases are a match to TRBD2. Germline loops: CDR1 SGDLS, CDR2 YYNGEE. The V segment lost 3 bases and the J segment 8 bases; nucleotides outside the gene matches: 8. The CDR3 is 14 residues long. The CDR3 DNA reads TGTGCCAGCAGCGGTGGCGGGGGAGGAGATGAGCAGTTCTTC. Translated, it gives CASSGGGGGDEQFF.

Regarding this clone: Germline and junction disagree at one end, which may indicate a read error. DNA of the CDR3: TGTGCCAGCAGCTTAGAGGGCAGGCTCGGGGATTTT. It codes for CASSLEGRLGDF. The chain joins TRBV11-2 to TRBJ1-3; unclear D gene. This CDR3 region has 12 residues. Germline V gives CDR1 SGHAT, CDR2 FQNNGV.

This chain uses TRBV19 with TRBJ2-7; D is unclear. The CDR3 has 15 amino acids. Germline CDR1 LNHDA, CDR2 SQIVND (reference sequence). The germline V and J ends were trimmed by 4 bases and 2 bases, with 15 bases remaining between them. The CDR3: CASSNPSETAYEQYF. CDR3 bases: TGTGCCAGTAGTAACCCTTCGGAGACCGCCTACGAGCAGTACTTC.

A single count supports this clone. The same CDR3 arises from other DNA sequences in this sample as well. The V and J genes are TRBV5-1 and TRBJ2-7; 8 bases align to TRBD1. Germline-derived CDR1 and CDR2 are SGHRS and YFSETQ. After removal of 2 bases from V and 2 bases from J, the junction contained 6 bases not matched to a gene. The CDR3 extends over 15 amino acids. As DNA, the CDR3 is TGCGCCAGCAGCTTAGGACAGGGTGGAACCTACGAGCAGTACTTC. This sequence encodes CASSLGQGGTYEQYF.

In this sample, this clone turned up once. V usage is TRBV30 and J usage is TRBJ1-2, with 7 bases lining up with TRBD1. The CDR3 runs 14 residues. The V segment lost 4 bases and the J segment 0 bases; nucleotides outside the gene matches: 5. Germline CDR1 is GTSNPN and CDR2 is SVGIG (reference sequence). The CDR3 protein is CAWKRQGSNYGYTF. In nucleotides, the CDR3 is TGTGCCTGGAAACGACAGGGTTCTAACTATGGCTACACCTTC. The full variable domain, rest sourced from reference TRBV30 and TRBJ1-2, is SQTIHQWPATLVQPVGSPLSLECTVEGTSNPNLYWYRQAAGRGLQLLFYSVGIGQISSEVPQNLSASRPQDRQFILSSKKLLLSDSGFYLCAWKRQGSNYGYTFGSGTRLTVV.

This rearrangement joins TRBV24-1 to TRBJ1-1, with no clear D. This CDR3 spans 12 amino acids. Trimming removed 6 bases at V and 3 bases at J, with 7 bases between. Germline V gene sequence: CDR1 KGHDR, CDR2 SFDVKD. In nucleotides, the CDR3 is TGTGCCACCAGTAGCCGTCACACTGAAGCTTTCTTT. It codes for CATSSRHTEAFF.

The chain is built from TRBV9 and TRBJ2-5; TRBD1 aligns across 12 bases. V lost 3 bases, J lost 2 bases, and 8 bases stayed unmatched. The CDR3 spans 17 residues. CDR1 is SGDLS and CDR2 is YYNGEE in the germline V gene. CDR3 sequence (DNA): TGTGCCAGCAGCGCTGGGACAGGGGGCTTAAGGCAAGAGACCCAGTACTTC. Protein sequence: CASSAGTGGLRQETQYF. The whole variable domain, remainder taken from reference TRBV9 and TRBJ2-5, is DSGVTQTPKHLITATGQRVTLRCSPRSGDLSVYWYQQSLDQGLQFLIQYYNGEERAKGNILERFSAQQFPDLHSELNLSSLELGDSALYFCASSAGTGGLRQETQYFGPGTRLLVL.